Each of the 21 T cell receptor beta chains below was sequenced from the same sample in a study of shared clonotypes between healthy human individuals. This table comes from immunoSEQ multiplex PCR, and its TCRdb copy is limited to in-frame clones, with some not included. The profile covers over 2 million clones, with 85% to 95% appearing a single time and 0.1% to 0.15% taken by the ten largest. Sequencing was performed on naive CD4+ T cells sorted from blood. Specified subset: CD45RA+ positively selected. The origin of the receptors is a man aged 18 to 29 in good health.

In its sample, this clone was seen a few times. V gene TRBV5-8 combines with J gene TRBJ1-6, with D perhaps TRBD1 (6 bases). The germline V gene encodes CDR1 SGHTS and CDR2 YDEGEE. The V end was cut by 0 bases, the J end by 9 bases, with 10 bases between. This CDR3 contains 14 residues. The CDR3 DNA reads as TGTGCCAGCAGCTTGGAAGGGGGTGGTTCACCCCTCCACTTT. The encoded protein is CASSLEGGGSPLHF.

This chain links TRBV18 with TRBJ2-1; 10 positions match TRBD2. The CDR3 length is 16 residues. V dropped 5 bases and J dropped 2; count of bases not matched to a gene: 6. Looked up from germline, CDR1 is KGHSH and CDR2 is LQKENI. CDR3 coding DNA: TGTGCCAGCTCAGCCGGAAGCGGGAGGGCCTACAATGAGCAGTTCTTC. Its translation is CASSAGSGRAYNEQFF.

DNA for the CDR3: TGTGCCACCAGCAGAGCGGGGGGGCTGGGAGGAAACACCATATATTTT. Residues: CATSRAGGLGGNTIYF. V and J are TRBV15 and TRBJ1-3, with a tentative D call TRBD1 (6 bases). The germline CDR1 and CDR2 sequences are LNHNV and YYDKDF (reference sequence). V dropped 1 base and J dropped 4 bases, with 14 bases sitting between them. This CDR3 is built from 16 residues.

The genes are TRBV2 and TRBJ2-7; 8 positions match TRBD2. After removal of 7 bases from V and 2 bases from J, the junction contained 7 bases not matched to a gene. This CDR3 region has 14 residues. CDR1 and CDR2 from the germline V gene are SNHLY and FYNNEI. The CDR3, as DNA: TGTGCCAGCAAGGTAAACGGGAGGGCCTACGAGCAGTACTTC. Its protein product is CASKVNGRAYEQYF.

The J gene is TRBJ2-1, the V gene TRBV30; 8 nucleotides line up with TRBD2. Germline CDR1 GTSNPN, CDR2 SVGIG (reference sequence). This CDR3 has 15 amino acids. CDR3 in DNA: TGTGCTTTGGAGCGGCCCGGGGGGGCTAACAATGAGCAGTTCTTC. This gives the protein CALERPGGANNEQFF.

The chain carries TRBV6-5 and TRBJ2-5, with unresolved D. The CDR3 sequence is 11 residues long. With 8 bases removed from V and 4 bases from J, the gap between germline ends came to 8 bases. In germline, CDR1 is MNHEY, CDR2 SVGAGI. The CDR3 region is CASHQAETQYF. As DNA, the CDR3 is TGTGCCAGCCACCAAGCAGAGACCCAGTACTTC.

The rearrangement links TRBV5-1 to TRBJ1-1; a possible D gene is TRBD1 (5 bases). Trimming left V 4 bases short and J 2 bases short, with 15 bases between. Germline CDR1 and CDR2: SGHRS and YFSETQ. There are 15 residues in the CDR3. CDR3 coding DNA: TGCGCCAGCAGCGGTCGAGCCGACAGCAACACTGAAGCTTTCTTT. It is translated as CASSGRADSNTEAFF.

This clone appeared once. The genes are TRBV10-2 and TRBJ1-1; 8 bases map to TRBD1. This CDR3 is built from 15 residues. Looked up from germline, CDR1 is WSHSY and CDR2 is SAAADI. After removal of 5 bases from V and 1 base from J, the junction contained 6 bases not matched to a gene. CDR3 amino acids: CASSYSGTGNTEAFF. CDR3 sequence (DNA): TGCGCCAGCAGTTACTCCGGGACAGGGAACACTGAAGCTTTCTTT.

The chain joins TRBV4-3 to TRBJ2-7; D might be TRBD1 (6 bases). V was trimmed by 3 bases and J by 3 bases, leaving 12 bases between them. The CDR3 sequence is 14 residues long. CDR1 and CDR2 (germline): LGHNA, YSLEER. DNA of the CDR3: TGCGCCAGCAGCCAGGGATTAGGGGGCTACGAGCAGTACTTC. Its translation: CASSQGLGGYEQYF.

The chain joins TRBV29-1 to TRBJ2-1; D is undetermined. Between the trimmed V and J ends, which lost 4 bases and 2 bases, there was a span of 6 bases. Germline V gene lookup returns CDR1 SQVTM and CDR2 ANQGSEA. This CDR3 is built from 12 residues. CDR3 loop: CSVGKAYNEQFF. CDR3 nucleotides: TGCAGCGTTGGCAAAGCCTACAATGAGCAGTTCTTC.

V usage is TRBV2 and J usage is TRBJ2-7, with TRBD1 matching over 10 bases. The junction had 12 bases not matched to a gene; V was cut back by 7 bases and J by 3 bases. The CDR3 has 16 amino acids. Germline CDR1 SNHLY, CDR2 FYNNEI. CDR3 amino acids: CASNDRGPLAFYEQYF. For the CDR3, the DNA is TGTGCCAGCAACGACAGGGGGCCCTTGGCCTTCTACGAGCAGTACTTC.

A note on this clone: This could be a read error, since a much larger clone is one nucleotide away. Other DNA sequences within the sample encode an identical CDR3. The V and J genes are TRBV18 and TRBJ2-5; D may be TRBD2 (7 bases). The J call may be faulty, since TRBJ2-7 better matches the DNA end. The CDR3 extends over 13 amino acids. Germline V CDR1 and CDR2: KGHSH, LQKENI. CDR3 coding DNA: TGTGCCAGCTCACCACGGGGGGGCAACGAGCAGTACTTC. Its protein product is CASSPRGGNEQYF.

A single count supports this clone. This rearrangement joins TRBV5-1 to TRBJ2-1; 10 nucleotides agree with TRBD2. CDR1 is SGHRS, CDR2 YFSETQ, per germline. This CDR3 spans 17 amino acids. V shed 0 bases, J shed 6 bases, and the junction held 9 bases outside the gene matches. CDR3 DNA: TGCGCCAGCAGCTTGGCCGGGGAAACTAGCGGGATCAATGAGCAGTTCTTC. Amino acid sequence: CASSLAGETSGINEQFF.

A remark on this clone: The same CDR3 also results from other DNA sequences found in this sample. This rearrangement joins TRBV7-2 to TRBJ1-2, with 11 positions matching TRBD1. The V and J ends lost 4 bases and 4 bases, in that order; junction bases with no gene match: 5. The germline CDR1 and CDR2 sequences are SGHTA and FQGNSA. This CDR3 is built from 15 residues. CDR3 sequence: CASSSRGTGGYGYTF. The CDR3, as DNA: TGTGCCAGCAGCTCACGTGGGACAGGGGGCTATGGCTACACCTTC.

V gene TRBV19 combines with J gene TRBJ1-2, with D maybe TRBD1 (6 bases). The CDR3 has 13 amino acids. Germline CDR1 and CDR2: LNHDA and SQIVND (reference sequence). Trimming took 4 bases from V and 7 from J, leaving 13 bases between them. In DNA, the CDR3 is TGTGCCAGTAGTACCAAACAGGGAAGTGGCTACACCTTC. Protein: CASSTKQGSGYTF.

The CDR3 nucleotides read TGCAGCGTTGAAGGTCCAAACAATGAGCAGTTCTTC. Amino acids: CSVEGPNNEQFF. This rearrangement joins TRBV29-1 to TRBJ2-1; no firm D call. CDR1 and CDR2 (germline): SQVTM, ANQGSEA. V lost 1 base and J lost 5, with 6 bases in between. The CDR3 has 12 residues.

A single count supports this clone. This chain joins TRBV14 and TRBJ2-2; D remains ambiguous. This CDR3 contains 13 residues. CDR1 and CDR2 (germline): SGHDN, FVKESK. V lost 0 bases to trimming and J lost 5 bases, with 4 bases between them. The CDR3 loop is CASSQDRTGELFF. The DNA for the CDR3 is TGTGCCAGCAGCCAAGACCGAACCGGGGAGCTGTTTTTT.

V is TRBV5-4 and J is TRBJ1-2; D perhaps matches TRBD1 (5 bases). The CDR3 spans 14 residues. The germline V gene encodes CDR1 SGHNT and CDR2 YYREEE (reference sequence). V was cut by 0 bases and J by 4 bases, with 10 bases left in between. The CDR3, as DNA: TGTGCCAGCAGCTTGGAAGGGGATATCTATGGCTACACCTTC. Protein product: CASSLEGDIYGYTF.

The chain combines TRBV9 with TRBJ1-1; D is perhaps TRBD1 (5 bases). Germline loops: CDR1 SGDLS, CDR2 YYNGEE. The CDR3 length is 15 residues. V lost 4 bases and J 1 base, leaving 14 bases between the germline ends. This CDR3 reads CASSRNRFKNTEAFF. The CDR3 region has the DNA TGTGCCAGCAGCAGAAACAGGTTTAAGAACACTGAAGCTTTCTTT.

This clone was detected once. The V and J genes are TRBV14 and TRBJ2-5, with 7 bases that match TRBD2. V shed 0 bases and J 5 bases; nucleotides not matched to a gene: 6. The germline gives CDR1 SGHDN, CDR2 FVKESK. The CDR3 is made up of 15 amino acids. In DNA form, the CDR3 reads TGTGCCAGCAGCCAAGAGGGAGCGGGGTCCGAGACCCAGTACTTC. It codes for CASSQEGAGSETQYF.

The rearrangement uses TRBV4-1 and TRBJ1-2; TRBD1 aligns across 7 bases. V shed 2 bases and J 8 bases; nucleotides not matched to a gene: 14. The CDR3 has 16 residues. CDR1 MGHRA and CDR2 YSYEKL come from the germline V gene. The CDR3 region is CASSQPFGTVGGGYTF. CDR3 in DNA: TGCGCCAGCAGCCAACCTTTTGGGACAGTGGGAGGAGGCTACACCTTC.